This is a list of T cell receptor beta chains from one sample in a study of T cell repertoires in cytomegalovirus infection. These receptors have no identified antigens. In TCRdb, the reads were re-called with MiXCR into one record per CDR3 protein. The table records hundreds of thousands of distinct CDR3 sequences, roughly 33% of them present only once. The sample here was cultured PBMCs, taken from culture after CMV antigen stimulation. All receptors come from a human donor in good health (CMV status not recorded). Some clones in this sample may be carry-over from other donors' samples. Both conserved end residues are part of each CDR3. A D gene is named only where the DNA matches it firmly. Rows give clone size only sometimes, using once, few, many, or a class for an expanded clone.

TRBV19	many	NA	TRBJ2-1	CASSISDYNEQFF	TGTGCCAGTAGTATCTCCGACTACAATGAGCAGTTCTTC
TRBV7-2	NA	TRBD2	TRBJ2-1	CASRPMSGGYYNEQFF	TGTGCCAGCAGACCCATGAGCGGGGGGTACTACAATGAGCAGTTCTTC
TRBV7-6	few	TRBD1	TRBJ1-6	CASSAGTGGSPLHF	TGTGCCAGCAGCGCCGGGACAGGGGGTTCACCCCTCCACTTT
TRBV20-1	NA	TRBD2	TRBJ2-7	CSARGTSGGQQYF	TGCAGTGCTAGAGGGACTAGCGGGGGCCAGCAGTACTTC
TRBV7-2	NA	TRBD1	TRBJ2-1	CASSLVRDRAEQFF	TGTGCCAGCAGCTTAGTACGGGACAGGGCCGAGCAGTTCTTC
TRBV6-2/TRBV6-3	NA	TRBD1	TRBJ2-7	CASRDDRALSYEQYF	TGTGCCAGCAGAGACGACAGGGCCCTTTCCTACGAGCAGTACTTC
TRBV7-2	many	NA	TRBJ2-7	CASSPSSYEQYF	TGTGCCAGCAGCCCGAGCTCCTACGAGCAGTACTTC
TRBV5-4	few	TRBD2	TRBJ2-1	CASSSGTRLNNEQFF	TGTGCCAGCAGTTCCGGGACTAGGCTGAACAATGAGCAGTTCTTC
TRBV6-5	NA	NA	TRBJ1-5	CASSRMFSQPQHF	TGTGCCAGCAGTCGGATGTTTTCGCAGCCCCAGCATTTT
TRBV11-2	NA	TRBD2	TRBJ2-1	CASSLMSGRGDEQFF	TGTGCCAGCAGCTTAATGAGCGGCCGGGGGGACGAGCAGTTCTTC
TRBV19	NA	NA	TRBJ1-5	CASIKERGRDQPQHF	TGTGCCAGTATCAAGGAGAGGGGTAGGGATCAGCCCCAGCATTTT
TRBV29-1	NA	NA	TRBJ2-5	CSGHHGAETQYF	TGCAGCGGACACCATGGGGCAGAGACCCAGTACTTC
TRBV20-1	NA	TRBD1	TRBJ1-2	CSARHGQGAVGYTF	TGCAGTGCTAGACATGGACAGGGGGCTGTCGGCTACACCTTC
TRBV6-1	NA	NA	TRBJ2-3	CAIRTGTDTQYF	TGTGCCATCCGGACAGGCACAGATACGCAGTATTTT
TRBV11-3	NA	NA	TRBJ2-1	CASSQEGTGYYNEQFF	TGTGCCAGCAGCCAGGAGGGTACAGGGTACTACAATGAGCAGTTCTTC
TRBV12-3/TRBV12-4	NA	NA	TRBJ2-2	CASSPGPAVGELFF	TGTGCCAGCAGCCCGGGACCAGCGGTGGGGGAGCTGTTTTTT
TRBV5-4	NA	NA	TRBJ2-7	CASSLMEDSSYEQYF	TGTGCCAGCAGCCTGATGGAGGACAGTTCCTACGAGCAGTACTTC
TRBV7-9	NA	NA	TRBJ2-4	CARTRDKHLAKNIQYF	TGTGCCAGGACCCGGGACAAACATTTAGCCAAAAACATTCAGTACTTC
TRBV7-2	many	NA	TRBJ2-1	CACSGRGSYNEQFF	TGTGCCTGCTCAGGGCGAGGCTCCTACAATGAGCAGTTCTTC
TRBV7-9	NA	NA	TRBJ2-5	CASSLDRHRETQYF	TGTGCCAGCAGCTTAGACAGGCACCGGGAGACCCAGTACTTC
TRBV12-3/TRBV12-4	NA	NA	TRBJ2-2	CASSLIRGPGELFF	TGTGCCAGCAGTTTAATTCGGGGTCCCGGGGAGCTGTTTTTT
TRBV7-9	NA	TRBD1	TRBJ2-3	CASSMTGMDTQYF	TGTGCCAGCAGCATGACAGGGATGGATACGCAGTATTTT
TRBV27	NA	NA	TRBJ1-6	CASSLRPQTGNSPLHF	TGTGCCAGCAGTTTAAGGCCACAAACGGGGAATTCACCCCTCCACTTT